This T cell receptor beta chain was recorded in a study of T cells after yellow fever vaccination. General observations from the study: Abundant clonotypes from the bulk population could contaminate FACS-sorted repertoires. It was a weaker secondary response, yet one that peaked faster, at day 5 versus 15.

Generation of TCR cDNA used 5'RACE template switching (which added a universal primer site and UMIs). TCRdb reprocessed the 5' RACE reads via MiXCR and lists one record per CDR3 protein. The data show 300,000 to 350,000 distinct CDR3 sequences, 7% to 9% seen once. The table lists this clonotype with many counts. Its antigen is currently unknown. CDR1 and CDR2 (germline): LNHNV, YYDKDF (reference sequence). The V end lost 4 bases, the J end lost 8 bases, and 15 bases lay between the germline ends. This CDR3 comprises 14 residues. The receptor comes from a man between 18 and 29 years old who received the YFV17D yellow fever vaccine. The sequences come from PBMCs, collected roughly 45 days after the first yellow fever vaccination. The chain carries TRBV15 and TRBJ2-1, with D tentatively TRBD1 (6 bases). CDR3 region: CATSIRDMGDEQFF. The CDR3 region has the DNA TGTGCCACCAGCATACGGGACATGGGGGATGAGCAGTTCTTC.